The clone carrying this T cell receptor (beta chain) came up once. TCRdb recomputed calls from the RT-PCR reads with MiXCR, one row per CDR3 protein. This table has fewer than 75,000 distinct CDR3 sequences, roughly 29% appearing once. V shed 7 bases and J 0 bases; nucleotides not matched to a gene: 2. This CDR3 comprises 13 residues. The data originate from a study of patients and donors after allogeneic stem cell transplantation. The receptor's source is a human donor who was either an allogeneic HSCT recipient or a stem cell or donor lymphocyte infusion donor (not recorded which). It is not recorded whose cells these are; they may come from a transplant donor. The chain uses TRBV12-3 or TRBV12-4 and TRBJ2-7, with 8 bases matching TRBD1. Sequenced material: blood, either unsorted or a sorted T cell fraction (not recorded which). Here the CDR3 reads CASTGTGSYEQYF. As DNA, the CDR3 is TGTGCCAGCACCGGGACAGGCTCCTACGAGCAGTACTTC.